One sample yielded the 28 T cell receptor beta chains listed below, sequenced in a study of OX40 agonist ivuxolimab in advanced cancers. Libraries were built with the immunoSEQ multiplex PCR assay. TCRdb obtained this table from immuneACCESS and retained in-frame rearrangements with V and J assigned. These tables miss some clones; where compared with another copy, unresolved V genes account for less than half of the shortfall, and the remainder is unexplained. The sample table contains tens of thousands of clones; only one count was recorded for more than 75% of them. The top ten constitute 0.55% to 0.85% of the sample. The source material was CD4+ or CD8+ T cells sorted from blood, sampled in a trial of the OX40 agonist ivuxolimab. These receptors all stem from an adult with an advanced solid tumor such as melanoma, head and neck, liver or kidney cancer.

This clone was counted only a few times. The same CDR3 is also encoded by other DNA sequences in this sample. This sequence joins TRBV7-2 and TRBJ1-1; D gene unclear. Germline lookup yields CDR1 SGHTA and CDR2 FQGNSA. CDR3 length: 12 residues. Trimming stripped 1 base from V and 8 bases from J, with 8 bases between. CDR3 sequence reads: CASSLVRTEAFF. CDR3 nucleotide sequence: TGTGCCAGCAGCTTAGTCAGAACGGAAGCTTTCTTT.

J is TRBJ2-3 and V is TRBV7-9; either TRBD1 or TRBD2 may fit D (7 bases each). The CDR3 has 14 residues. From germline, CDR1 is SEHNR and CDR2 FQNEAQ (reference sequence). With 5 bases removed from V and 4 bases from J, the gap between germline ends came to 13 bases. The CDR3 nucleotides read TGTGCCAGCAGCCAGGGGGGGAGCCCAGATACGCAGTATTTT. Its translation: CASSQGGSPDTQYF.

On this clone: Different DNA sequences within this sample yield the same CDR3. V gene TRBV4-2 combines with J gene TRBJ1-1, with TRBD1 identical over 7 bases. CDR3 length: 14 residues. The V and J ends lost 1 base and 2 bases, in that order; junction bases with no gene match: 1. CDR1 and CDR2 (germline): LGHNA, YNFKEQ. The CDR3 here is CASSQAGGNTEAFF. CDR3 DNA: TGTGCCAGCAGCCAAGCAGGGGGAAACACTGAAGCTTTCTTT.

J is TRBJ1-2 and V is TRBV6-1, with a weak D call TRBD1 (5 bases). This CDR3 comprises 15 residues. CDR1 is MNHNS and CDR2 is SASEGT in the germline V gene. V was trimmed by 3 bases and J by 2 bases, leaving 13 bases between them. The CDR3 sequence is CASSDQRGRNYGYTF. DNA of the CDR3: TGTGCCAGCAGTGATCAGAGGGGACGCAACTATGGCTACACCTTC.

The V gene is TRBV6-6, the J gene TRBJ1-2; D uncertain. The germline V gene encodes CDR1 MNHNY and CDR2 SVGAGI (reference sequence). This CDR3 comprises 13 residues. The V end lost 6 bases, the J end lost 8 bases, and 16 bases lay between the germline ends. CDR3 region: CASRPGVSGGYTF. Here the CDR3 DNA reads TGTGCCAGCAGACCCGGGGTCTCGGGCGGCTACACCTTC.

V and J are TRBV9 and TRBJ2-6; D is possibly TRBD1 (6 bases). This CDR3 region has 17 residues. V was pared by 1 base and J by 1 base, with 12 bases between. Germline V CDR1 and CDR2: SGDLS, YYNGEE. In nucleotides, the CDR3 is TGTGCCAGCAGCGTACCCATTACAGGGTCTGGGGCCAACGTCCTGACTTTC. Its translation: CASSVPITGSGANVLTF.

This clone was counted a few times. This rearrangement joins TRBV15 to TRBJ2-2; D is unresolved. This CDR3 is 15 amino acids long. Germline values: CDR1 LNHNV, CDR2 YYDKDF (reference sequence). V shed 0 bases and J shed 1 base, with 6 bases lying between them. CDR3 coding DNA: TGTGCCACCAGCAGAGAGCTCTTGAACACCGGGGAGCTGTTTTTT. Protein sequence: CATSRELLNTGELFF.

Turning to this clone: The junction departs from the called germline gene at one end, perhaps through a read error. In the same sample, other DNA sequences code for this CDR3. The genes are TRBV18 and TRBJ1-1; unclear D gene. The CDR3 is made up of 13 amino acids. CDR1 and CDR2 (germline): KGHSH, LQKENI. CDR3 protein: CASSPRANTEAFF. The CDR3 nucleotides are TGTGCCAGCTCGCCACGGGCGAACACTGAAGCTTTCTTT.

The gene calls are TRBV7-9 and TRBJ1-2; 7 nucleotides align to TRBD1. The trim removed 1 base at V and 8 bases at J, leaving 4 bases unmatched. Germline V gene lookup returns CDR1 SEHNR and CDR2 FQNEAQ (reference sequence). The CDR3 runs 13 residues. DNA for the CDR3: TGTGCCAGCAGCTTAGAAACAGGGGTCGGCTACACCTTC. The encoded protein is CASSLETGVGYTF.

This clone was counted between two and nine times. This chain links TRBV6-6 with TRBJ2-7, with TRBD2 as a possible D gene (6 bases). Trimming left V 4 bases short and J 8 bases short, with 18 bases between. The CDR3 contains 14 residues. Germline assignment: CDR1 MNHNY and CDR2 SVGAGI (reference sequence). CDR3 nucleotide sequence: TGTGCCAGCAGTTTGAACCGGGACTCCCTCAAGCAGTACTTC. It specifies CASSLNRDSLKQYF.

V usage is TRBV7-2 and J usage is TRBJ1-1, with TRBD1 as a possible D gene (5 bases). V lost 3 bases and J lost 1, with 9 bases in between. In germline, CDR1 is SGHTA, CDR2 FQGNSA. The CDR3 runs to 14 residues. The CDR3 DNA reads TGTGCCAGCAGCTTGGACGGGGCGAACACTGAAGCTTTCTTT. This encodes CASSLDGANTEAFF.

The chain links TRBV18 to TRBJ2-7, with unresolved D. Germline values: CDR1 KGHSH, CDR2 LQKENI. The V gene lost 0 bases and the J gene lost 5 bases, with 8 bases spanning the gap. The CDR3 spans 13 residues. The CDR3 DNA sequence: TGTGCCAGCTCACCACCAGGGAAGAACGAGCAGTACTTC. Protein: CASSPPGKNEQYF.

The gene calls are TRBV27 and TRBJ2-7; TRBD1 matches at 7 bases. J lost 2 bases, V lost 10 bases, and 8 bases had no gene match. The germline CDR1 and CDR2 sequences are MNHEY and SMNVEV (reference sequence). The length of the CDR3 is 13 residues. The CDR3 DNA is TGTGCCACTCGCTCAGGGACAGCCTACGAGCAGTACTTC. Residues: CATRSGTAYEQYF.

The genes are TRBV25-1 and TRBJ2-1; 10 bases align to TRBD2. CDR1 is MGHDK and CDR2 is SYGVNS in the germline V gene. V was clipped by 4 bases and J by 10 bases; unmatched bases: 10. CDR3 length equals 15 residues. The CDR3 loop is CASSVTSGGAGEQFF. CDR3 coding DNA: TGTGCCAGCAGTGTGACGAGCGGGGGGGCCGGAGAGCAGTTCTTC.

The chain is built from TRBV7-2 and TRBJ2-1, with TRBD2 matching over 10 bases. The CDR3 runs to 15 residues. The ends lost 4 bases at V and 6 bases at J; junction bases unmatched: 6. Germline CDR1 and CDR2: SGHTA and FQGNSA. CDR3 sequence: CASSSTSGELNEQFF. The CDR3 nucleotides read TGTGCCAGCAGCTCCACTAGCGGGGAGCTCAATGAGCAGTTCTTC.

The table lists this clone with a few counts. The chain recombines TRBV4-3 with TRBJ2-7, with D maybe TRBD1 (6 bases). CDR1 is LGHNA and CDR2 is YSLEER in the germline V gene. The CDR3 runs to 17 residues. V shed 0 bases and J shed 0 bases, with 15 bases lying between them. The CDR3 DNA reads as TGCGCCAGCAGCCAAGATCGGGCAGGGGCCTACTCCTACGAGCAGTACTTC. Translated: CASSQDRAGAYSYEQYF.

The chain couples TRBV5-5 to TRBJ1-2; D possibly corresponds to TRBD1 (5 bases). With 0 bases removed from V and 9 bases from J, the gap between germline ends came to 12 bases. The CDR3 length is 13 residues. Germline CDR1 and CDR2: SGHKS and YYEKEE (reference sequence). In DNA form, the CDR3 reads TGTGCCAGCAGCTTGGAATCAGGGCGAAGCTACACCTTC. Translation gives CASSLESGRSYTF. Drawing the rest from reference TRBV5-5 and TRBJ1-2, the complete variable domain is DAGVTQSPTHLIKTRGQQVTLRCSPISGHKSVSWYQQVLGQGPQFIFQYYEKEERGRGNFPDRFSARQFPNYSSELNVNALLLGDSALYLCASSLESGRSYTFGSGTRLTVV.

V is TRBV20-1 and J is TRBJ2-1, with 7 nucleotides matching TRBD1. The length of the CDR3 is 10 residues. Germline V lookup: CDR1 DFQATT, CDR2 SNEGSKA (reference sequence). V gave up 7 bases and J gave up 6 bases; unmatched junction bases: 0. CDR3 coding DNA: TGCAGTGGACAGGGCAATGAGCAGTTCTTC. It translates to CSGQGNEQFF.

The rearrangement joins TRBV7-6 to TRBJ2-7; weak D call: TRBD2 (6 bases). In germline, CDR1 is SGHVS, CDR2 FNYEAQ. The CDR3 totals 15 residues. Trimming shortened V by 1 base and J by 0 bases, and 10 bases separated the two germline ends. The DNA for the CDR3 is TGTGCCAGCAGCTTAGTGCGGGAAGGCTCCTACGAGCAGTACTTC. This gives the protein CASSLVREGSYEQYF.

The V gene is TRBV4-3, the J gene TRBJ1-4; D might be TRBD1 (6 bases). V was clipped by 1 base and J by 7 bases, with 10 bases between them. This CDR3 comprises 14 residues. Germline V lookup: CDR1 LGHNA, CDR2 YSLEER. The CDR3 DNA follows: TGCGCCAGCAGCCAAGCAGGGGCAGTTGAAAAACTGTTTTTT. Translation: CASSQAGAVEKLFF.

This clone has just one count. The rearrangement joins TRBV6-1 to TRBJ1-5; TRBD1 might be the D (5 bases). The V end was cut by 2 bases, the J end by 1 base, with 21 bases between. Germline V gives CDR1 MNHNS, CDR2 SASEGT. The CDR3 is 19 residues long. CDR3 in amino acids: CASSEKGFRGGSSNQPQHF. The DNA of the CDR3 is TGTGCCAGCAGTGAAAAGGGGTTTAGGGGAGGGTCAAGCAATCAGCCCCAGCATTTT.

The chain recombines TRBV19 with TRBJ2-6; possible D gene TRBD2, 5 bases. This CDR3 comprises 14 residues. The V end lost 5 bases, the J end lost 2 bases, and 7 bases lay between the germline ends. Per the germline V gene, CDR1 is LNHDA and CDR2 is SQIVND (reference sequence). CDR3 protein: CASSWGAGANVLTF. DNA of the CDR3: TGTGCCAGTAGTTGGGGAGCTGGGGCCAACGTCCTGACTTTC.

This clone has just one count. In DNA, the CDR3 is TGCAGCGTTGGTTTCAACCCCAGAGGGGGCTACACCTTC. Amino acid sequence: CSVGFNPRGGYTF. The rearrangement joins TRBV29-1 to TRBJ1-2; D gene ambiguous. The CDR3 has 13 amino acids. Germline lookup yields CDR1 SQVTM and CDR2 ANQGSEA. Trimming left V 4 bases short and J 8 bases short, with 17 bases between.

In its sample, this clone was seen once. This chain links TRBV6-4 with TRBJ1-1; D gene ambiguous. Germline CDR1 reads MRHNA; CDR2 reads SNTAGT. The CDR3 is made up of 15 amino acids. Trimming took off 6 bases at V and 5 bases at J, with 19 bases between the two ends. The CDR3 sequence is CASREQPEAGTEAFF. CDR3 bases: TGTGCCAGCAGGGAACAGCCGGAGGCTGGGACTGAAGCTTTCTTT.

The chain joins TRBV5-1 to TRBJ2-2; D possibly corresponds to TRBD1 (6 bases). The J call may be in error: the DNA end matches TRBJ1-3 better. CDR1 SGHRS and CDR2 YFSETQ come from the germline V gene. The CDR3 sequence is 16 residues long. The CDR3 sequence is CASSLGPTGIGNTIYF. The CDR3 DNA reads TGCGCCAGCAGCTTGGGCCCCACAGGGATTGGAAACACCATATATTTT.

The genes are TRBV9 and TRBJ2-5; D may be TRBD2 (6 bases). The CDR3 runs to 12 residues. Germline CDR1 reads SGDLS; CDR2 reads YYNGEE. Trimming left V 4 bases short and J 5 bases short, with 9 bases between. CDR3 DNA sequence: TGTGCCAGCAGCCCCCGGGGGGAGACCCAGTACTTC. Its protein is CASSPRGETQYF. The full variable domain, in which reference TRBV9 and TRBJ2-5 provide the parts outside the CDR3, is DSGVTQTPKHLITATGQRVTLRCSPRSGDLSVYWYQQSLDQGLQFLIQYYNGEERAKGNILERFSAQQFPDLHSELNLSSLELGDSALYFCASSPRGETQYFGPGTRLLVL.

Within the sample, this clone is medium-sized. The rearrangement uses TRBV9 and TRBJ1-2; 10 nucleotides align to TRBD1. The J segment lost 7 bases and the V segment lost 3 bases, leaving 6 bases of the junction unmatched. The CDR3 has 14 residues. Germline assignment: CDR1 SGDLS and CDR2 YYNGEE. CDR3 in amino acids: CASSGRQGAGGYTF. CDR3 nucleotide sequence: TGTGCCAGCAGCGGACGACAGGGGGCGGGTGGCTACACCTTC.

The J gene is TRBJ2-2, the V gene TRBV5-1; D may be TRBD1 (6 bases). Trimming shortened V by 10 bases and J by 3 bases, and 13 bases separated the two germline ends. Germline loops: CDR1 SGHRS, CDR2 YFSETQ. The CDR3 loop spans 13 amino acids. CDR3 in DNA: TGCGCCTCCAGAGGGGGTGACACCGGGGAGCTGTTTTTT. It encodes CASRGGDTGELFF.